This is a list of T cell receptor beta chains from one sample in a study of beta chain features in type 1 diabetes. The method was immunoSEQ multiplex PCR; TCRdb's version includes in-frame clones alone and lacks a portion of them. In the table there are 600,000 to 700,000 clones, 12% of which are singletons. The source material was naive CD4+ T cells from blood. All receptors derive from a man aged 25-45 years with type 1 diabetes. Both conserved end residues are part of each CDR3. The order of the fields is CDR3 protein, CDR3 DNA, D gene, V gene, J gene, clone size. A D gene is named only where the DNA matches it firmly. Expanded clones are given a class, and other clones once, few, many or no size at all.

CASSYTGAPEDTQYF	TGTGCCAGCAGCTACACAGGGGCCCCTGAAGATACGCAGTATTTT	TRBD1	TRBV11-3	TRBJ2-3	few
CAISATGGNTIYF	TGTGCCATCAGTGCGACAGGGGGGAACACCATATATTTT	TRBD1	TRBV10-3	TRBJ1-3	few
CSVEGTTEAFF	TGCAGCGTAGAGGGGACCACTGAAGCTTTCTTT	.	TRBV29-1	TRBJ1-1	.
CASNEYLGDPNTGELFF	TGTGCCAGCAACGAGTACCTAGGAGACCCGAACACCGGGGAGCTGTTTTTT	.	TRBV7-9	TRBJ2-2	.
CASSSGRAEAFF	TGTGCCAGCAGTTCGGGGCGGGCTGAAGCTTTCTTT	.	TRBV27	TRBJ1-1	few
CASSAGTARDTQYF	TGTGCCAGCAGTGCCGGGACAGCCAGAGATACGCAGTATTTT	TRBD1	TRBV2	TRBJ2-3	.
CASSSGHEGNEQYF	TGCGCCAGCAGCTCGGGCCACGAAGGTAACGAGCAGTACTTC	.	TRBV5-1	TRBJ2-7	.
CASSRFATGCGNTIYF	TGCGCCAGCAGTCGATTCGCCACAGGGTGTGGAAACACCATATATTTT	.	TRBV23-1	TRBJ1-3	few
CASSDPGGGKTQYF	TGTGCCAGCAGTGATCCAGGGGGGGGAAAGACCCAGTACTTC	.	TRBV25-1	TRBJ2-5	.
CASSLAGITDTQYF	TGTGCCAGCAGCTTAGCGGGGATCACAGATACGCAGTATTTT	.	TRBV7-3	TRBJ2-3	.
CAWSLDFYGYTF	TGTGCCTGGAGTCTAGACTTTTATGGCTACACCTTC	.	TRBV30	TRBJ1-2	.
CASSRNRNYGYTF	TGTGCCAGCAGTAGGAATCGGAACTATGGCTACACCTTC	.	TRBV27	TRBJ1-2	.
CASSALGGANVLTF	TGTGCCAGCAGCGCTTTAGGTGGGGCCAACGTCCTGACTTTC	.	TRBV7-9	TRBJ2-6	.